These 4 T cell receptor beta chains originate from one sample sequenced in a study of blood T cell repertoires in COVID-19 (dated by TCRdb to 2020 to 2021). Preparation of the library involved the immunoSEQ multiplex PCR assay. TCRdb provides this immuneACCESS table in a form limited to in-frame rearrangements. Some clones are lacking; in checked studies, under half of them reflect an unresolved V gene, and why the rest are absent is not known. A total of 250,000 or so clones appear in this sample, 88% of them only once. The ten largest clones capture roughly 6% of the sample. Sequences were obtained from peripheral blood. Receptors originate from a woman aged 25-40 years with COVID-19, enrolled during active disease.

A remark on this clone: Different DNA sequences within this sample yield the same CDR3. This chain uses TRBV11-2 with TRBJ2-7, with D possibly TRBD1 on 5 matching bases. Trimming removed 1 base from V and 2 bases from J, with 9 bases in between. CDR3 length: 14 amino acids. Germline loops: CDR1 SGHAT, CDR2 FQNNGV. Here the CDR3 DNA reads TGTGCCAGCAGCTTAGGGCAGGGAACCTACGAGCAGTACGTC. This codes for CASSLGQGTYEQYV.

This clone was found a few times. This CDR3 reads CASSYGTSGTYEQYF. The CDR3 DNA sequence: TGTGCCAGCAGTTACGGGACTAGCGGAACCTACGAGCAGTACTTC. The V and J genes are TRBV6-5 and TRBJ2-7, with 11 bases lining up with TRBD2. Trimming removed 2 bases from V and 2 bases from J; junction bases left unmatched: 2. The CDR3 is 15 amino acids. Germline V gene data show CDR1 as MNHEY and CDR2 as SVGAGI.

The chain carries TRBV12-3 or TRBV12-4 and TRBJ1-2; D not certain. The CDR3 sequence is 13 residues long. Trimming left V 3 bases short and J 1 base short, with 6 bases between. CDR3 sequence reads: CASSLASNYGYTF. CDR3 bases: TGTGCCAGCAGTTTGGCCAGTAACTATGGCTACACCTTC.

With respect to this clone: The identical CDR3 is also encoded by other nucleotide sequences in the sample. This sequence joins TRBV11-3 and TRBJ1-2; TRBD1 might be the D (6 bases). V was pared by 1 base and J by 5 bases, with 8 bases between. Germline V gene data show CDR1 as SGHNT and CDR2 as YENEEA. The CDR3 is 13 amino acids. Here the CDR3 reads CASSLGTAYGYTF. Written as DNA, the CDR3 is TGTGCCAGCAGCTTAGGGACAGCATATGGCTACACCTTC.